The following is a TCR beta chain sequence with its context. Method: immunoSEQ multiplex PCR; TCRdb's copy keeps in-frame clones and lacks some. The sample lists roughly 32,000 clones; around 90% were seen once. The sample comes from a study of blood T cell repertoires in COVID-19. Germline V gene lookup returns CDR1 MGHRA and CDR2 YSYEKL. The CDR3 runs 15 residues. Unmatched junction bases numbered 7, after V lost 2 bases and J lost 6 bases. The genes are TRBV4-1 and TRBJ2-3; 8 nucleotides line up with TRBD1. The sequence derives from a man aged 50-59 years with active or convalescent COVID-19. The sequencing sample was made of peripheral blood. The chain's CDR3 is CASSQPWGQVDTQYF. CDR3 bases: TGCGCCAGCAGCCAACCCTGGGGACAGGTTGATACGCAGTATTTT.